This T cell receptor beta chain was identified during a study of T cell responses to AZD1222 COVID-19 vaccine. Study-wide results and limits: When two AZD1222 doses had been given, Spike-specific TCR breadth and depth rose.

The CDR3 consists of 14 residues. The junction had 4 bases not matched to a gene; V was cut back by 0 bases and J by 4 bases. CDR1 is SGDLS and CDR2 is YYNGEE in the germline V gene. Turning to this clone: Its antigen is unidentified.

Data came from immunoSEQ multiplex PCR; TCRdb stores just in-frame clones and leaves some out. This sample's clone table lists 150,000 or so clones. The chain employs TRBV9 and TRBJ2-7; 7 nucleotides line up with TRBD2. The TCR was taken from an adult in good health. The sequencing input was peripheral blood. The CDR3 reads CASSVGRGRYEQYF. CDR3 DNA sequence: TGTGCCAGCAGCGTAGGGCGGGGGAGGTACGAGCAGTACTTC.